This T cell receptor (beta chain) was recorded in a study of T cell responses to AZD1222 COVID-19 vaccine. The data were produced by immunoSEQ multiplex PCR, yet TCRdb's version contains in-frame clones alone and is incomplete. This sample has about 94,000 clones; roughly 85% occur once, and the top ten carry roughly 4.5%. Study outcomes and limitations: Spike regions recognized by vaccine-associated CD4 TCRs spanned the protein, led by 160-218 and 743-854. When two AZD1222 doses had been given, Spike-specific TCR breadth and depth rose.

The CDR3 covers 11 residues. The ends were cut back, 5 bases at V and 6 bases at J, with 11 bases in the middle. Germline V gene sequence: CDR1 DFQATT, CDR2 SNEGSKA (reference sequence). Note on this clone: Its antigen is unknown.

The sample in question was peripheral blood, obtained 28 days after the second AZD1222 dose. The clonotype originates from an adult who received the AZD1222 COVID-19 vaccine. The V and J genes are TRBV20-1 and TRBJ2-7; the D is unclear. The CDR3 bases are TGCAGTGCTCCGATTTCGAGCGAGCAGTACTTC. Translation: CSAPISSEQYF.